The T cell receptor (beta chain) described here comes from a study of cytomegalovirus exposure and HLA in healthy donors. Germline loops: CDR1 SGHRS, CDR2 YFSETQ. Trimming left V 5 bases short and J 0 bases short, with 11 bases between. This CDR3 has 14 amino acids. PCR was performed using 60 Vbeta and 13 Jbeta primers. Sequencing was performed with immunoSEQ multiplex PCR; in TCRdb, only in-frame clones are kept and a portion is missing. The sample lists 150,000 to 200,000 clones, more than 65% occurring once. The material sequenced was PBMCs. The TCR comes from a woman aged 30 to 39 in good health and CMV-seronegative. The chain joins TRBV5-1 to TRBJ1-2; D uncertain. CDR3 sequence: CASSLDPPNYGYTF. CDR3 sequence (DNA): TGCGCCAGCAGTCTAGACCCTCCTAACTATGGCTACACCTTC.